The next 7 T cell receptor beta chains were all read from a single sample in a study of blood T cell repertoires in COVID-19. Sequencing was performed with immunoSEQ multiplex PCR; in TCRdb, only in-frame clones are kept and a portion is missing. The table lists 150,000 to 200,000 clones, around 76% of them singletons. The specimen was peripheral blood. These receptors were collected from a woman between 50 and 59 years old with active or convalescent COVID-19.

The chain links TRBV6-2 or TRBV6-3 to TRBJ2-7, with 8 bases fitting TRBD2. Per the germline V gene, CDR1 is MNHEY and CDR2 is SVGEGT. CDR3 length: 14 residues. The J segment lost 2 bases and the V segment lost 5 bases, leaving 5 bases of the junction unmatched. The CDR3 loop is CASSPALAAYEQYF. CDR3 in DNA: TGTGCCAGCAGTCCAGCACTAGCGGCCTACGAGCAGTACTTC.

This clone has more than one count but fewer than ten. The chain links TRBV29-1 to TRBJ2-7; 7 nucleotides line up with TRBD1. Trimming removed 6 bases from V and 4 bases from J; junction bases left unmatched: 12. This CDR3 has 14 amino acids. Germline V gives CDR1 SQVTM, CDR2 ANQGSEA. CDR3 DNA: TGCAGCGTCCGACCGGGACAGAGATCATACGAGCAGTACTTC. It specifies CSVRPGQRSYEQYF.

This clone was counted only a few times. V and J are TRBV7-9 and TRBJ1-1; D is unresolved. Germline CDR1 is SEHNR and CDR2 is FQNEAQ (reference sequence). V lost 5 bases and J 4 bases, leaving 11 bases between the germline ends. The CDR3 length is 13 residues. The CDR3 sequence is CASSANGLTEAFF. CDR3 bases: TGTGCCAGCAGCGCAAACGGTCTCACTGAAGCTTTCTTT.

There are a few counts of this clone. J is TRBJ1-2 and V is TRBV5-1; 10 bases fit TRBD1. V gave up 4 bases and J gave up 8 bases; unmatched junction bases: 5. This CDR3 comprises 13 residues. Per germline, CDR1 SGHRS and CDR2 YFSETQ. The CDR3 here is CASSPGQGYGYTF. As DNA, the CDR3 is TGCGCCAGCAGCCCGGGACAGGGGTACGGCTACACCTTC.

This rearrangement joins TRBV7-9 to TRBJ2-7; 9 bases line up with TRBD1. The trim removed 3 bases at V and 3 bases at J, leaving 6 bases unmatched. The CDR3 length is 15 residues. Germline V gives CDR1 SEHNR, CDR2 FQNEAQ (reference sequence). The chain's CDR3 is CASSFKTGGVYEQYF. The CDR3 DNA sequence: TGTGCCAGCAGCTTTAAAACAGGGGGCGTCTACGAGCAGTACTTC.

The rearrangement uses TRBV7-2 and TRBJ2-5; D is possibly TRBD2 (5 bases). CDR3 length equals 13 residues. CDR1 and CDR2 from the germline V gene are SGHTA and FQGNSA. Trimming cost V 5 bases and J 1 base, with 8 bases left between them. CDR3 sequence reads: CASSPAVQETQYF. CDR3 in DNA: TGTGCCAGCAGCCCAGCGGTCCAAGAGACCCAGTACTTC.

This clone was counted only a few times. The chain combines TRBV28 with TRBJ2-5; 12 bases map to TRBD1. Germline assignment: CDR1 MDHEN and CDR2 SYDVKM. This CDR3 is 16 amino acids long. Trimming at V came to 5 bases and at J to 6 bases, leaving 10 bases not matched to a gene. CDR3 nucleotides: TGTGCCAGCAGTCCCTCCGGGACAGGGGGCCGGAAGACCCAGTACTTC. Translating gives CASSPSGTGGRKTQYF.